These 6 T cell receptor beta chains originate from one sample sequenced in a study of blood T cells in healthy people across ages. With a J-beta primer mix and a sample-barcoded 5' primer, a second PCR ran about 7 to 12 cycles. TCRdb used MiXCR to reprocess the 5' RACE reads, holding one entry per CDR3 protein. Among approximately 810,000 distinct CDR3 sequences listed, more than 25% were seen once. The sequenced sample was blood. These receptors were collected from a woman of 80 years or more in good health.

The sample holds a few counts of this clonotype. CDR3 nucleotide sequence: TGTGCCAGCAGCAACTCCCCGCGGGGCCCAGCGTACTTC. As protein: CASSNSPRGPAYF. The chain is built from TRBV11-2 and TRBJ2-5, with D perhaps TRBD2 (6 bases). CDR3 size: 13 residues. V was cut by 5 bases and J by 13 bases, with 20 bases left in between. Germline CDR1 SGHAT, CDR2 FQNNGV.

With respect to this clonotype: A much larger clone sits a single nucleotide away, making a read error possible. J is TRBJ1-1 and V is TRBV5-1; 7 bases are shared with TRBD1. The CDR3 runs to 13 residues. With 4 bases clipped from V and 6 bases from J, the junction kept 6 bases outside the gene matches. Looked up from germline, CDR1 is SGHRS and CDR2 is YFSETQ. CDR3 amino acids: CASSPGQDAEAFF. The DNA for the CDR3 is TGCGCCAGCAGCCCAGGACAGGACGCTGAAGCTTTCTTT.

The chain carries TRBV18 and TRBJ2-2; possibly TRBD1 for D (6 bases). From germline, CDR1 is KGHSH and CDR2 LQKENI. V gave up 1 base and J gave up 4 bases, with 10 bases separating them. This CDR3 is built from 15 residues. CDR3 sequence: CASSPQDSLTGELFF. CDR3 DNA sequence: TGTGCCAGCTCACCACAGGACAGCCTCACCGGGGAGCTGTTTTTT.

This clonotype showed up many times. One junction end disagrees with the germline gene, perhaps due to a read error. This CDR3 reads CASSSRPGQGLFNDGYTF. The CDR3 coding sequence is TGTGCCAGCAGTTCAAGGCCGGGACAGGGGTTGTTTAACGATGGCTACACCTTC. The genes are TRBV6-5 and TRBJ1-2; TRBD1 agrees at 10 bases. The CDR3 covers 18 residues. Germline CDR1 is MNHEY and CDR2 is SVGAGI.

This clonotype came up a few times. The chain couples TRBV6-6 to TRBJ2-5; 11 nucleotides line up with TRBD2. The ends lost 2 bases at V and 4 bases at J; junction bases unmatched: 6. Germline V gene sequence: CDR1 MNHNY, CDR2 SVGAGI (reference sequence). The CDR3 runs to 16 residues. The CDR3 sequence: CASSYGSSGGRETQYF. CDR3 sequence (DNA): TGTGCCAGCAGTTACGGTTCTAGCGGGGGGCGAGAGACCCAGTACTTC.

This clonotype showed up many times. V and J are TRBV11-2 and TRBJ2-5, with D possibly TRBD2 on 6 matching bases. The germline V and J ends were trimmed by 8 bases and 5 bases, with 15 bases remaining between them. The CDR3 length is 13 residues. The germline gives CDR1 SGHAT, CDR2 FQNNGV. The CDR3 DNA reads as TGTGCCAGCGGTAAAGGGGAGGTGGAGACCCAGTACTTC. It encodes CASGKGEVETQYF.